A selection of T cell receptor beta chains follows, all from one sample in a study of OX40 agonist ivuxolimab in advanced cancers. Some clones are missing from TCRdb's copy, which holds only in-frame ones; the method was immunoSEQ multiplex PCR. The table has tens of thousands of clones, more than 75% seen once; the top ten hold around 12%. The specimen comprised CD4+ or CD8+ T cells sorted from blood, sampled in a trial of the OX40 agonist ivuxolimab. The receptor set was obtained from an adult with an advanced solid tumor such as melanoma, head and neck, liver or kidney cancer. CDR3s include the opening cysteine and the closing phenylalanine or tryptophan. D genes are given only for firm matches. Rows may omit the clone size; those that give it use once, few, many or a size class.

v_call	j_call	d_call	cdr3_length	clone_size	cdr3_aa	cdr3_nt
TRBV23-1	TRBJ2-3	TRBD1	16	-	CASHLGQGSRTDTQYF	TGCGCCAGCCACTTGGGACAGGGATCCCGCACAGATACGCAGTATTTT
TRBV5-6	TRBJ2-1	TRBD1	18	-	CASSFPDRGPTYYNEQFF	TGTGCCAGCAGCTTCCCGGACAGGGGGCCTACCTACTACAATGAGCAGTTCTTC
TRBV6-6	TRBJ2-1	-	11	-	CAIGVVNEQFF	TGTGCCATAGGCGTTGTCAATGAGCAGTTCTTC
TRBV4-1	TRBJ2-1	-	16	-	CASSPLGRSSYNEQFF	TGCGCCAGCAGCCCACTCGGACGGAGCTCCTACAATGAGCAGTTCTTC
TRBV7-9	TRBJ2-3	-	13	-	CASSPDNRYTQYF	TGTGCCAGCAGCCCGGACAATAGATATACGCAGTATTTT
TRBV28	TRBJ2-7	-	16	-	CASSLLSGRSSYEQYF	TGTGCCAGCAGTTTATTGAGTGGACGTAGCTCCTACGAGCAGTACTTC
TRBV7-6	TRBJ2-7	-	11	-	CASSLGVEQYF	TGTGCCAGCAGCTTAGGGGTCGAGCAGTACTTC
TRBV15	TRBJ2-7	-	15	few	CATSREPETVYEQYF	TGTGCCACCAGCAGAGAGCCAGAGACCGTCTACGAGCAGTACTTC
TRBV28	TRBJ2-7	-	11	-	CASSPLYEQYF	TGTGCCAGCAGTCCATTGTACGAGCAGTACTTC
TRBV30	TRBJ1-2	-	13	once	CAWSVGTDTSYTF	TGTGCCTGGAGTGTGGGGACGGATACGAGCTACACCTTC
TRBV7-8	TRBJ1-1	TRBD1	13	-	CASRGTAPREAFF	TGTGCCAGCAGAGGGACAGCTCCTAGGGAAGCTTTCTTT
TRBV4-2	TRBJ1-1	TRBD1	18	few	CASSQDQNFHTGVSEAFF	TGTGCCAGCAGCCAAGACCAAAATTTTCACACAGGGGTCTCTGAAGCTTTCTTT
TRBV6-1	TRBJ2-5	-	16	-	CASSEVSLGLGETQYF	TGTGCCAGCAGTGAAGTGTCGTTGGGGTTGGGAGAGACCCAGTACTTC
TRBV6-1	TRBJ2-2	-	16	-	CASSELWGEDPGELFF	TGTGCCAGCAGTGAACTATGGGGAGAGGACCCCGGGGAGCTGTTTTTT
TRBV28	TRBJ2-1	TRBD1	14	-	CASSFEQGVNEQFF	TGTGCCAGCAGTTTCGAACAGGGGGTCAATGAGCAGTTCTTC
TRBV9	TRBJ2-1	-	15	-	CASSMEGFPSNEQFF	TGTGCCAGCAGTATGGAAGGGTTTCCAAGTAATGAGCAGTTCTTC
TRBV2	TRBJ2-5	-	15	few	CASSELGSYQETQYF	TGTGCCAGCAGTGAATTGGGCAGCTACCAAGAGACCCAGTACTTC
TRBV19	TRBJ2-1	-	15	-	CASSMDGTGYNEQFF	TGTGCCAGTAGTATGGACGGGACGGGCTACAATGAGCAGTTCTTC
TRBV2	TRBJ2-7	TRBD2	12	-	CAIKGGPYEQYF	TGTGCCATCAAGGGAGGGCCCTACGAGCAGTACTTC
TRBV9	TRBJ2-7	-	13	once	CASSGDTGGEQYF	TGTGCCAGCAGCGGGGACACCGGGGGCGAGCAGTACTTC
TRBV19	TRBJ2-1	TRBD2	16	-	CASSIGSGGAYNEQFF	TGTGCCAGTAGTATTGGTAGCGGGGGGGCATACAATGAGCAGTTCTTC
TRBV28	TRBJ1-2	TRBD1	13	-	CASSHLTGAGYTF	TGTGCCAGCAGTCACCTTACAGGGGCTGGCTACACCTTC
TRBV4-1	TRBJ2-1	-	15	-	CASSQVSSFYNEQFF	TGCGCCAGCAGCCAAGTTTCAAGTTTTTACAATGAGCAGTTCTTC
TRBV27	TRBJ2-7	-	13	-	CASSWGRTYEQYF	TGTGCCAGCAGTTGGGGACGGACCTACGAGCAGTACTTC
TRBV29-1	TRBJ2-7	-	13	-	CSVAGVGSYEQYF	TGCAGCGTTGCGGGAGTTGGTTCCTACGAGCAGTACTTC
TRBV9	TRBJ2-1	-	15	-	CASSVETGAYNEQFF	TGTGCCAGCAGCGTAGAGACAGGCGCGTACAATGAGCAGTTCTTC
TRBV19	TRBJ2-2	TRBD2	16	-	CASSIVPGGFTGELFF	TGTGCCAGTAGTATAGTACCGGGGGGATTCACCGGGGAGCTGTTTTTT
TRBV29-1	TRBJ2-1	TRBD2	14	-	CSVEDGASGLEQFF	TGCAGCGTTGAAGACGGGGCTAGCGGACTTGAGCAGTTCTTC
TRBV9	TRBJ2-2	-	14	-	CASSVDANTGELFF	TGTGCCAGCAGCGTAGATGCGAACACCGGGGAGCTGTTTTTT
TRBV5-1	TRBJ1-1	-	15	-	CASSFVSRGNTEAFF	TGCGCCAGCAGCTTTGTAAGTCGGGGGAACACTGAAGCTTTCTTT
TRBV9	TRBJ1-1	-	13	-	CASSVGGATEAFF	TGTGCCAGCAGCGTAGGTGGAGCCACTGAAGCTTTCTTT
TRBV28	TRBJ2-7	TRBD1	13	-	CASRLRDSYEQYF	TGTGCCAGCAGGCTCCGGGACAGCTACGAGCAGTACTTC
TRBV21-1	TRBJ2-7	-	14	-	CASSKRPPHYEQYF	TGTGCCAGCAGCAAACGGCCCCCCCACTACGAGCAGTACTTC
TRBV7-8	TRBJ2-7	TRBD2	15	few	CASSLAAGASYEQYF	TGTGCCAGCAGCTTAGCAGCGGGAGCCTCCTACGAGCAGTACTTC
TRBV2	TRBJ1-4	-	12	-	CASLLSSEKLFF	TGTGCCAGCTTGCTATCTAGTGAAAAACTGTTTTTT
TRBV4-3	TRBJ2-1	-	15	-	CASSQDGADYNEQFF	TGCGCCAGCAGCCAAGATGGAGCAGATTACAATGAGCAGTTCTTC
TRBV5-4	TRBJ1-5	TRBD1	14	-	CASSPGQGDQPQHF	TGTGCCAGCAGCCCGGGACAGGGCGATCAGCCCCAGCATTTT
TRBV4-1	TRBJ2-3	TRBD2	15	-	CASSQVAGDTDTQYF	TGCGCCAGCAGCCAAGTGGCGGGAGATACAGATACGCAGTATTTT
TRBV6-5	TRBJ2-1	-	12	-	CASSDGVNEQFF	TGTGCCAGCAGTGACGGGGTCAATGAGCAGTTCTTC
TRBV28	TRBJ2-5	TRBD2	13	once	CASSFAGEETQYF	TGTGCCAGCAGTTTTGCGGGAGAAGAGACCCAGTACTTC
TRBV9	TRBJ1-2	-	14	once	CASAGSGGGYGYTF	TGTGCCAGCGCCGGCTCGGGGGGCGGTTATGGCTACACCTTC
TRBV9	TRBJ1-1	-	13	-	CASSPSGATEAFF	TGTGCCAGCAGCCCCTCAGGGGCCACTGAAGCTTTCTTT
TRBV13	TRBJ2-7	-	17	-	CASSSRWGEAPRDEQYF	TGTGCCAGCAGCTCGCGGTGGGGGGAGGCCCCTCGGGACGAGCAGTACTTC
TRBV28	TRBJ2-7	-	11	-	CASSYSGEQYF	TGTGCCAGCAGTTATAGTGGTGAGCAGTACTTC
TRBV9	TRBJ1-4	-	15	once	CASSALGTTNEKLFF	TGTGCCAGCAGCGCTTTGGGAACAACTAATGAAAAACTGTTTTTT